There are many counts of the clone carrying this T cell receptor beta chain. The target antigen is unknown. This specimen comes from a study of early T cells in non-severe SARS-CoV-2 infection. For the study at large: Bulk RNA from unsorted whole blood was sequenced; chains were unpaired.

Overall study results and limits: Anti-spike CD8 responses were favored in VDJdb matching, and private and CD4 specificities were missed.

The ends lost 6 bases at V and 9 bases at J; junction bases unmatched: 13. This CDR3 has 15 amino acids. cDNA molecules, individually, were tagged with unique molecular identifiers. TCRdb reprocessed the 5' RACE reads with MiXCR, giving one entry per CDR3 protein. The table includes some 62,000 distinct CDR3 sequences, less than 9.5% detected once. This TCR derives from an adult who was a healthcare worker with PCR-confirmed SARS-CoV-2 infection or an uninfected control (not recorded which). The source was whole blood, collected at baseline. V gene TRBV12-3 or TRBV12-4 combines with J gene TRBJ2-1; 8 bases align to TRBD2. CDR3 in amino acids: CASSPGGTPSGEQFF. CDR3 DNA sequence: TGTGCCAGCAGCCCGGGGGGGACCCCGTCGGGTGAGCAGTTCTTC.